This TCR beta chain emerged from a study of T cells in Graves' hyperthyroidism and ophthalmopathy (dated by TCRdb to between 2018 and 2020). Study-wide context: Peripheral blood samples were taken at the time of initial diagnosis, prior to any treatment. To identify distinguishing TCR V-J signatures, a discovery cohort of 100 or so patients was used, comprising 43 with Graves' ophthalmopathy and some 57 with stable Graves' hyperthyroidism. Prospective prediction of ophthalmopathy was tested in an independent validation cohort of some 19 hyperthyroidism patients and 15 to 17 patients who later progressed to ophthalmopathy. The 95 to 100 discovery patients were randomly split 7:3 into training and test sets. The study also compared thyroid tissue and blood T-cell repertoires from 6 or 7 Graves' hyperthyroidism patients. Once sampling was done, hyperthyroidism patients were given methimazole at a starting dose of 30 mg daily, whereas ophthalmopathy patients were given high-dose intravenous methylprednisolone. The paper describes TCR Vbeta CDR3 sequencing of 140 or so peripheral blood samples, made up of roughly 40 ophthalmopathy patients, roughly 75 hyperthyroidism patients and around 17 progressor patients. Broad study findings and their caveats: A 13 V-J signature model separated ophthalmopathy from stable hyperthyroidism, with around 88% sensitivity and about 81% specificity in cross-validation and 80%/75% in testing. In validation, the model predicted progression to ophthalmopathy with 55% to 71% sensitivity and over 72% specificity, a median of roughly seven months before onset. Most expanded thyroid clonotypes (frequency above 0.001) were also found in blood, which suggests that blood repertoires may mirror thyroid immune responses. Sample size was not statistically predetermined, and blinding of investigators to group allocation was not performed.

In its sample, this clonotype was seen a few times. Its recognized antigen is unknown. Per-base qualities were not stored, and no clone one base away is much larger. Stable Graves' hyperthyroidism was defined as the absence of progression to ophthalmopathy over 18 months of follow-up. Hyperthyroidism patients were aged 18 to 65 years and newly diagnosed, with disease duration of less than 2 months. Patients with uncontrolled infections, other autoimmune diseases, pregnancy or lactation were excluded. Clinical symptoms, serum thyroxine and TRAb, thyroid ultrasound, and orbital computed tomography formed the basis for the diagnoses. PBMCs were isolated from around 10 ml of fresh peripheral blood by Ficoll-Paque density gradient centrifugation. Total RNA was extracted using Trizol reagent, and RNA quality was assessed on an Agilent 2100 Bioanalyzer. At the junction V is shortened by 9 bases and J by 3 bases, with 18 bases in between. From cysteine to phenylalanine, the CDR3 is 14 amino acids long. The only DNA kept is the CDR3, 42 bases in frame from the first base.

TCR beta CDR3 regions were amplified from RNA transcripts. For the first round of RT-PCR on the TCR CDR3, the HTBI primer set was used together with the Qiagen OneStep RT-PCR kit. Libraries were constructed in a second round of multiplex PCR, after which size selection and purification were performed. Paired-end sequencing of the libraries was performed with 100 bp reads on an Illumina HiSeq2000. The original methods were these. SOAPnuke was used to process the raw data, removing reads that contained adapters or uncalled bases, had a mean Phred below 15, or lacked an exact match to the constant primer or identifier. High-quality paired reads were merged using COPE v1.2.5, and each unique nucleotide sequence was defined as a clonotype. MiTCR v1.1 was used to align the clonotypes against IMGT TRBV, TRBD and TRBJ reference segments. Analysis was restricted to V-J combinations with a frequency above 0.0001, which covered 99.2% of repertoires. A TCS score was defined as the ratio between F50 (clonal expansion) and ExV (chaos), using BLOSUM62-based TCRdist between CDR3 peptides within each V-J. Welch's t-statistics and random forest reduced some 510 V-J features to some 14, which were used in a naive Bayes classifier (R e1071). TCRdb applied fastp at Q25 and MiXCR to the public reads, then kept only in-frame beta chains. For every CDR3 protein sequence, its rows merge into one entry that carries the most common genes and DNA. TCRdb's processing, not the study's, gives the V and J calls here. In all, the sample holds about 690,000 distinct CDR3 sequences, and roughly 17% of those were seen once. The ten largest clones add up to around 16% of the sample.

The sequence is built from TRBV12-3 or TRBV12-4 and TRBJ2-7; the D gene is perhaps TRBD1 or TRBD2, as each covers 5 bases. The sequencing sample was made of blood. This receptor was taken from a man aged 50 to 60 with Graves' hyperthyroidism. The DNA is as follows: TGTGCCAGTGCCCGGGACGGAAAATACTACGAGCAGTACTTC. Its protein is CASARDGKYYEQYF.